These T cell receptor beta chains were read from a single sample in a study of technical replicates of blood from a few donors. Only in-frame clones appear in the TCRdb table, and some are missing; sequencing was by immunoSEQ multiplex PCR. The profile shows about 68,000 clones, less than 98% of them singletons. Sequenced material: T cells isolated from PBMCs. The origin of the receptors is a human donor in good health. CDR3s include the opening cysteine and the closing phenylalanine or tryptophan. Fields, in order: V gene, D gene, J gene, clone size, CDR3 DNA, CDR3 protein. A D gene is named only where the DNA matches it firmly. For some rows the clone size is stated as once, few or many, or as a class when expanded; others skip it.

v_call: TRBV4-1
d_call: .
j_call: TRBJ2-1
clone_size: .
cdr3_nt: TGCGCCAGCAGCTTAAGGGAGGCTTTCAGCTCCTACAATGAGCAGTTCTTC
cdr3_aa: CASSLREAFSSYNEQFF

v_call: TRBV4-1
d_call: TRBD2
j_call: TRBJ2-7
clone_size: .
cdr3_nt: TGCGCCAGCAGCCAAGTAAAATTAAGCGGGAGCTACGAGCAGTACTTC
cdr3_aa: CASSQVKLSGSYEQYF

v_call: TRBV5-1
d_call: TRBD2
j_call: TRBJ2-3
clone_size: .
cdr3_nt: TGCGCCAGCAGCTCGGGAATCACCGGGACTAGAAAGGATACGCAGTATTTT
cdr3_aa: CASSSGITGTRKDTQYF

v_call: TRBV4-1
d_call: TRBD2
j_call: TRBJ2-3
clone_size: .
cdr3_nt: TGCGCCAGCAGCCAAGATAAAGCGGGAGGTGTGGGAGATACGCAGTATTTT
cdr3_aa: CASSQDKAGGVGDTQYF

v_call: TRBV10-1
d_call: .
j_call: TRBJ2-2
clone_size: .
cdr3_nt: TGCGCCAGCAATGATGGGCTGGCGGGGACCGGGGAGCTGTTTTTT
cdr3_aa: CASNDGLAGTGELFF

v_call: TRBV27
d_call: TRBD2
j_call: TRBJ2-7
clone_size: .
cdr3_nt: TGTGCCAGCAGTTTTGAGCGGGAGGTTAGTGAGCAGTACTTC
cdr3_aa: CASSFEREVSEQYF

v_call: TRBV19
d_call: .
j_call: TRBJ1-5
clone_size: .
cdr3_nt: TGTGCCAGTAGTATCAGGGCCGATCAGCCCCAGCATTTT
cdr3_aa: CASSIRADQPQHF

v_call: TRBV5-1
d_call: .
j_call: TRBJ2-1
clone_size: .
cdr3_nt: TGCGCCAGCAGCTTCACAGGCCCCTACAATGAGCAGTTCTTC
cdr3_aa: CASSFTGPYNEQFF

v_call: TRBV5-1
d_call: .
j_call: TRBJ2-4
clone_size: .
cdr3_nt: TGCGCCAGCAGCTTGGCCTCGGACAGCTATGAGTACTTC
cdr3_aa: CASSLASDSYEYF

v_call: TRBV5-4
d_call: .
j_call: TRBJ2-1
clone_size: .
cdr3_nt: TGTGCCAGCAGCCTGAGACTAAACGATGAGCAGTTCTTC
cdr3_aa: CASSLRLNDEQFF

v_call: TRBV9
d_call: .
j_call: TRBJ1-2
clone_size: once
cdr3_nt: TGTGCCAGCAGCGAACACAGGGATCGGGGTGGCTACACCTTC
cdr3_aa: CASSEHRDRGGYTF

v_call: TRBV10-3
d_call: TRBD1
j_call: TRBJ2-2
clone_size: .
cdr3_nt: TGTGCCATCAGTGGGACAGGGGGCCTCACCGGGGAGCTGTTTTTT
cdr3_aa: CAISGTGGLTGELFF

v_call: TRBV7-9
d_call: .
j_call: TRBJ1-1
clone_size: .
cdr3_nt: TGTGCCAGCAGCTCAGGATCCACTGAAGCTTTCTTT
cdr3_aa: CASSSGSTEAFF